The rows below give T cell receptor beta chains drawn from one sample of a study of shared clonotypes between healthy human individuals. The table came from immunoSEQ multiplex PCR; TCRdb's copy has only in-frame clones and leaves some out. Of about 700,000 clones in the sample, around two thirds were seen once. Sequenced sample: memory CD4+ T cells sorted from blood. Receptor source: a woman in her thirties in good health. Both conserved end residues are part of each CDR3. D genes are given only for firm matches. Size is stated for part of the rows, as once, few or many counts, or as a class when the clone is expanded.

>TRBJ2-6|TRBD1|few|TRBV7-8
TGTGCCAGCAGCTCTGGGACAGGGTTACTCTCTGGGGCCAACGTCCTGACTTTC
CASSSGTGLLSGANVLTF
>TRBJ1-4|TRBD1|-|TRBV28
TGTGCCAGCAGTGTGGCAGGGGGCAGGGATGAAAAACTGTTTTTT
CASSVAGGRDEKLFF
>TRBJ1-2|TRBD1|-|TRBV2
TGTGCCAGCAGGACAGGGCCTGAAAGGGGCTACACCTTC
CASRTGPERGYTF
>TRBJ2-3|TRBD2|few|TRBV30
TGTGCCTGGACTAGCGGGAGATCGGGCACAGATACGCAGTATTTT
CAWTSGRSGTDTQYF
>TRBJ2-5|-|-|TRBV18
TGTGCCAGCTCACCGCAGACAGGGAGGTTAGAGACCCAGTACTTC
CASSPQTGRLETQYF
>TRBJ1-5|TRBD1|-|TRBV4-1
TGCGCCAGCAGCCCCTTACCAACAGGGGTGGGAATTAGCAATCAGCCCCAGCATTTT
CASSPLPTGVGISNQPQHF
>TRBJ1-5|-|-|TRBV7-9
TGTGCCAGCAGCTCTACTGGAGCAGGGTGGAATCAGCCCCAGCATTTT
CASSSTGAGWNQPQHF
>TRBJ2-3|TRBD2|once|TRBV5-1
TGCGCCAGCAGGCGAAATCTAGCGGGGGATTCAGATACGCAGTATTTT
CASRRNLAGDSDTQYF
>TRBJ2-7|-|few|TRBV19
TGTGCCAGTAGTAGCCTTCGAGGGGACCGCTACGAGCAGTACTTC
CASSSLRGDRYEQYF
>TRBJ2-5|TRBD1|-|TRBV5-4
TGTGCCAGCAGCTTATGGGACAGGGGCCAAGAGACCCAGTACTTC
CASSLWDRGQETQYF
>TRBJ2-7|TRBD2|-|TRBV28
TGTGCCAGCCGCCCCGCGGTAGCGGGAGCCTACGAGCAGTACTTC
CASRPAVAGAYEQYF
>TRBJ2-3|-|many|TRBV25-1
TGTGCCAGCAGTGCCGGACGAAGGAGCACAGATACGCAGTATTTT
CASSAGRRSTDTQYF
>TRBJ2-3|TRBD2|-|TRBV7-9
TGTGCCAGCAGCAAACAAAGACTAGCGGTGAACACAGATACGCAGTATTTT
CASSKQRLAVNTDTQYF
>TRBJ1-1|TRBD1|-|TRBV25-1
TGTGCCAGCAGTGCAGGGGGCTTGAGAGGTGAAGCTTTCTTT
CASSAGGLRGEAFF
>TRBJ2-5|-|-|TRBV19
TGTGCCAGTAGGGTTACAGGCGGCGAGACCCAGTACTTC
CASRVTGGETQYF
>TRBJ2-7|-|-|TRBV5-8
TGTGCCAGCCCCGGGGACATCTACGAGCAGTACTTC
CASPGDIYEQYF
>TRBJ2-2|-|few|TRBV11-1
TGTGCCAGCAGCTTCGTGCTATCGAACACCGGGGAGCTGTTTTTT
CASSFVLSNTGELFF
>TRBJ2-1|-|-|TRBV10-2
TGCGCCAGCAGTGAGATAGTTGCCTACAATGAGCAGTTCTTC
CASSEIVAYNEQFF
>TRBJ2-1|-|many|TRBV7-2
TGTGCCAGCACAGTCTACCTCTCGGATGAGCAGTTCTTC
CASTVYLSDEQFF
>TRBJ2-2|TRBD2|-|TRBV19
TGTGCCAGTAGTGCAGGACTAGCGGGAGGGAAGGCCGGGGAGCTGTTTTTT
CASSAGLAGGKAGELFF
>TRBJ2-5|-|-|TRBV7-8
TGTGCCAGCAGCTTAGTCCAGGGCTTATCGGGGACCCAGTACTTC
CASSLVQGLSGTQYF
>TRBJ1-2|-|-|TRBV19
TGTGCCAGTAGTATGTCGGCGTATGGCTACACCTTC
CASSMSAYGYTF
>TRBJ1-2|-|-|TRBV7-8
TGTGCCAGCAGCTGGGGCAGGGAAAATGTTTATGGCTACACCTTC
CASSWGRENVYGYTF
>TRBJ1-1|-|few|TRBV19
TGTGCCAGTAGTATAGGACAGGCGCCGAACACTGAAGCTTTCTTT
CASSIGQAPNTEAFF
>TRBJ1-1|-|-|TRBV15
TGTGCCACCAGCAGAGGTGGAGGGGTCACTGAAGCTTTCTTT
CATSRGGGVTEAFF
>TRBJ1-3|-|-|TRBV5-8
TGTGCCAGCAGCTTTGGAGGAAACACCATATATTTT
CASSFGGNTIYF
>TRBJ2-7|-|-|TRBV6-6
TGTGCCAGCAGTACAACTCGGTACTCCTACGAGCAGTACTTC
CASSTTRYSYEQYF
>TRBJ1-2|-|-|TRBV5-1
TGCGCCAGCAGCTTGGCTGCGGGGCCCTATGGCTACACCTTC
CASSLAAGPYGYTF
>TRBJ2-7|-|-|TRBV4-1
TGCGCCAGCAGCCACGTTTTCAGGGACATTGACGAGCAGTACTTC
CASSHVFRDIDEQYF
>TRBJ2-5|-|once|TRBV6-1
TGTGCCAGCAGTGCTAACCAAGAGACCCAGTACTTC
CASSANQETQYF
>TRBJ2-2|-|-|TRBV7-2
TGTGCCAGCACCCCCACGAGAACTACCTCCACCGGGGAGCTGTTTTTT
CASTPTRTTSTGELFF
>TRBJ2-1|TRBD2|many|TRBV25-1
TGTGCCAGCAGTGAATACGGGCTAGCGGGCTTCTGCTACAATGAGCAGTTCTTC
CASSEYGLAGFCYNEQFF
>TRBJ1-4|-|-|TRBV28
TGTGCCAGCCGAGGTGGAAACGATGAAAAACTGTTTTTT
CASRGGNDEKLFF
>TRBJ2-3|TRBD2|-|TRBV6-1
TGTGCCAGCAGTGATGGGGTAGCGGGGGACCCAGATACGCAGTATTTT
CASSDGVAGDPDTQYF
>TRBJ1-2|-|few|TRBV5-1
TGCGCCAGCAGCCCGCTCGAAACCTATGGCTACACCTTC
CASSPLETYGYTF
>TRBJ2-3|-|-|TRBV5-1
TGCGCCAGCAGCTCCTTAGCGGATAGCACAGATACGCAGTATTTT
CASSSLADSTDTQYF
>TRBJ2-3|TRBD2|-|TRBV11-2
TGTGCCAGCAGCCGATCTAGCGGGAGGGCCTCGGGCACAGATACGCAGTATTTT
CASSRSSGRASGTDTQYF
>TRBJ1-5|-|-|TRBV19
TGTGCCAGTAGTATAGAGCGGACATCGTATAGCAATCAGCCCCAGCATTTT
CASSIERTSYSNQPQHF
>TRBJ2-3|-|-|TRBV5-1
TGCGCCAGCAGCATGGGACAAGCAGATACGCAGTATTTT
CASSMGQADTQYF
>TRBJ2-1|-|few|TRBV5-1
TGCGCCAGCAGCTTGAGTCCAGGGGCTTACAATGAGCAGTTCTTC
CASSLSPGAYNEQFF
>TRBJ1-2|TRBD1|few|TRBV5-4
TGTGCCAGCAGCTCCGACAGGGGGTACGGCTACACCTTC
CASSSDRGYGYTF
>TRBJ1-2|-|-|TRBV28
TGTGCCAGCACACGGGAAATGGAGTACACCTTC
CASTREMEYTF
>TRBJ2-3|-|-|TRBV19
TGTGCCAGTAGTCCCCCAGACTTCTATACGCAGTATTTT
CASSPPDFYTQYF
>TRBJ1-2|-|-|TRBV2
TGTGCCAGCAGTGGGCAGGAGGGCTATGGGGGCTACACCTTC
CASSGQEGYGGYTF
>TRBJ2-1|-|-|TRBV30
TGTGCCTGGAGTGGTATGAAGTTCACTGTTCTCTACAATGAGCAGTTCTTC
CAWSGMKFTVLYNEQFF
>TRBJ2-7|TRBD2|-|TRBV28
TGTGCCAGCAGTCTAGCGGGAGCCACCTACGAGCAGTACTTC
CASSLAGATYEQYF
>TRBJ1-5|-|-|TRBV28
TGTGCCAGCAGTCCCGGGCTCTTCGGTCAGCCCCAGCATTTT
CASSPGLFGQPQHF
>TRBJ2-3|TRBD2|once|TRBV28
TGTGCCAGCAGTCCTAGCGGGTTGGAAGATACGCAGTATTTT
CASSPSGLEDTQYF
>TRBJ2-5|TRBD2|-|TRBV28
TGTGCCAGCAGTTTAGGAGTAGCGGGAGGGGTGGAGACCCAGTACTTC
CASSLGVAGGVETQYF
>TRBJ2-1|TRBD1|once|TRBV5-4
TGTGCCGGCAAAAAGGGACAGGCAAACAATGAGCAGTTCTTC
CAGKKGQANNEQFF
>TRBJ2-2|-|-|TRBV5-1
TGCGCCAGCAGCTTGGATCTTTCCGGGGAGCTGTTTTTT
CASSLDLSGELFF